Below are 24 T cell receptor beta chains sequenced from a single sample in a study of T cells in Graves' hyperthyroidism and ophthalmopathy. TCR beta CDR3 region amplification was performed from RNA transcripts. During a first-round RT-PCR of the TCR CDR3, the HTBI primer set was used. TCRdb passed the multiplex PCR reads through MiXCR, listing each CDR3 protein once. The sample lists 550,000 to 650,000 distinct CDR3 sequences, roughly 13% occurring once. Material for sequencing was blood. These receptors all come from a woman aged 25 to 39 with Graves' hyperthyroidism that later progressed to Graves' ophthalmopathy.

The chain combines TRBV9 with TRBJ2-2; D not certain. Germline CDR1 reads SGDLS; CDR2 reads YYNGEE. The CDR3 is made up of 13 amino acids. V was cut by 4 bases and J by 4 bases, with 8 bases left in between. CDR3 bases: TGTGCCAGCAGCCAAGGGCCCACCGGGGAGCTGTTTTTT. Encoded protein: CASSQGPTGELFF. Supplemented by reference TRBV9 and TRBJ2-2, the full variable domain reads DSGVTQTPKHLITATGQRVTLRCSPRSGDLSVYWYQQSLDQGLQFLIQYYNGEERAKGNILERFSAQQFPDLHSELNLSSLELGDSALYFCASSQGPTGELFFGEGSRLTVL.

The chain couples TRBV24-1 to TRBJ2-1, with D unresolved. V was cut by 3 bases and J by 4 bases, with 18 bases left in between. The V gene's germline CDR1 is KGHDR and CDR2 SFDVKD. The CDR3 totals 17 residues. CDR3 region: CATSDVQGSHFYNEQFF. CDR3 in DNA: TGTGCCACCAGTGATGTACAAGGGTCACACTTTTACAATGAGCAGTTCTTC.

This clonotype was counted a few times. The rearrangement links TRBV4-1 to TRBJ2-2; D unresolved. Looked up from germline, CDR1 is MGHRA and CDR2 is YSYEKL. The CDR3 totals 16 residues. Trimming took off 3 bases at V and 0 bases at J, with 11 bases between the two ends. The CDR3 coding sequence is TGCGCCAGCAGCCAGGAACAGAATACGAACACCGGGGAGCTGTTTTTT. Protein: CASSQEQNTNTGELFF.

Ten or more counts support this clonotype. This chain connects TRBV6-8 to TRBJ2-7; 7 bases match TRBD2. After removal of 0 bases from V and 0 bases from J, the junction contained 5 bases not matched to a gene. Germline V CDR1 and CDR2: MNHGY, SAAAGT. The length of the CDR3 is 16 residues. CDR3: CASSYSRGGSSYEQYF. The CDR3 DNA sequence: TGTGCCAGCAGTTACTCGAGGGGCGGGAGCTCCTACGAGCAGTACTTC.

The sample holds many counts of this clonotype. The chain is built from TRBV11-2 and TRBJ2-5; D is undetermined. Germline loops: CDR1 SGHAT, CDR2 FQNNGV. V shed 5 bases and J shed 2 bases, with 15 bases lying between them. This CDR3 comprises 15 residues. Here the CDR3 reads CASSPQGTEQETQYF. The CDR3 DNA sequence: TGTGCCAGCAGCCCGCAAGGCACAGAGCAAGAGACCCAGTACTTC.

This clonotype was seen a handful of times. Given a much more abundant clone one base away, this may be a read error. This chain joins TRBV12-3 or TRBV12-4 and TRBJ2-1; D is uncertain. The CDR3 sequence is 15 residues long. The CDR3 protein is CANSLWGSNYNEQFF. The CDR3 DNA is TGTGCCAACAGTTTATGGGGATCCAACTACAATGAGCAGTTCTTC.

Many counts were recorded for this clonotype. The chain carries TRBV19 and TRBJ2-2; 7 bases agree with TRBD2. The CDR3 loop spans 16 amino acids. J gave up 0 bases and V 5 bases, and 6 bases lay outside the gene matches. Germline V lookup: CDR1 LNHDA, CDR2 SQIVND (reference sequence). The CDR3 reads CASSLLADANTGELFF. CDR3 DNA: TGTGCCAGTAGTTTGCTAGCGGACGCGAACACCGGGGAGCTGTTTTTT.

This clonotype has ten or more counts. The chain is built from TRBV24-1 and TRBJ2-5; TRBD2 might be the D (6 bases). The CDR3 runs to 16 residues. The germline gives CDR1 KGHDR, CDR2 SFDVKD. The germline V and J ends were trimmed by 5 bases and 0 bases, with 15 bases remaining between them. The CDR3 is CATSAGGGANQETQYF. The CDR3, as DNA: TGTGCCACCAGTGCCGGGGGTGGCGCTAACCAAGAGACCCAGTACTTC.

This clonotype occurred a few times. The rearrangement links TRBV7-9 to TRBJ2-7; no definite D call. CDR1 and CDR2 from the germline V gene are SEHNR and FQNEAQ (reference sequence). Trimming removed 4 bases from V and 5 bases from J, with 9 bases in between. The CDR3 contains 12 residues. CDR3 nucleotide sequence: TGTGCCAGCAGCTCCCCATCAGACGAGCAGTACTTC. Amino acids: CASSSPSDEQYF.

V gene TRBV7-9 combines with J gene TRBJ2-3; 9 bases fit TRBD1. J was trimmed by 7 bases and V by 2 bases; bases with no gene match: 7. The CDR3 runs to 15 residues. Looked up from germline, CDR1 is SEHNR and CDR2 is FQNEAQ (reference sequence). The CDR3 protein is CASSLRTGAANTQYF. The CDR3 coding sequence is TGTGCCAGCAGCTTACGGACAGGGGCCGCTAATACGCAGTATTTT.

This clonotype showed up many times. The chain couples TRBV30 to TRBJ1-1; D is unclear. V shed 0 bases and J shed 4 bases, with 9 bases lying between them. CDR1 and CDR2 from the germline V gene are GTSNPN and SVGIG (reference sequence). The CDR3 runs 13 residues. DNA for the CDR3: TGTGCCTGGAGTGTAGGAGGTAGCACTGAAGCTTTCTTT. Translating gives CAWSVGGSTEAFF.

This clonotype was counted ten times or more. The chain links TRBV3-1 to TRBJ2-2, with unresolved D. The CDR3 is 14 residues long. CDR1 is LGHDT, CDR2 YNNKEL, per germline (reference sequence). V shed 0 bases and J shed 6 bases, with 8 bases lying between them. CDR3 sequence reads: CASSQDLVAGELFF. DNA for the CDR3: TGTGCCAGCAGCCAAGATTTAGTGGCCGGGGAGCTGTTTTTT.

This clonotype has at least ten counts. This chain joins TRBV7-2 and TRBJ2-2; 7 bases align to TRBD2. The CDR3 runs to 16 residues. After removal of 5 bases from V and 5 bases from J, the junction contained 11 bases not matched to a gene. The germline CDR1 and CDR2 sequences are SGHTA and FQGNSA. CDR3 bases: TGTGCCAGCAGCCCTGGGAGGGGTGAGAGGACCGGGGAGCTGTTTTTT. Protein sequence: CASSPGRGERTGELFF. The whole variable domain, filled in from reference TRBV7-2 and TRBJ2-2, reads GAGVSQSPSNKVTEKGKDVELRCDPISGHTALYWYRQSLGQGLEFLIYFQGNSAPDKSGLPSDRFSAERTGGSVSTLTIQRTQQEDSAVYLCASSPGRGERTGELFFGEGSRLTVL.

This chain connects TRBV3-1 to TRBJ1-1, with D perhaps matching TRBD1 (6 bases). V lost 4 bases, J lost 6 bases, and 18 bases lay in between. Per the germline V gene, CDR1 is LGHDT and CDR2 is YNNKEL (reference sequence). This CDR3 is 15 amino acids long. The CDR3 region is CASSRTGGAGPEAFF. The CDR3 DNA reads TGTGCCAGCAGCCGGACTGGGGGCGCGGGGCCTGAAGCTTTCTTT. Complete variable domain (other parts from reference TRBV3-1 and TRBJ1-1): DTAVSQTPKYLVTQMGNDKSIKCEQNLGHDTMYWYKQDSKKFLKIMFSYNNKELIINETVPNRFSPKSPDKAHLNLHINSLELGDSAVYFCASSRTGGAGPEAFFGQGTRLTVV.

This clonotype has just a few counts. The genes are TRBV19 and TRBJ2-5; TRBD2 might be the D (6 bases). V was clipped by 8 bases and J by 5 bases, with 24 bases between them. The CDR3 consists of 16 residues. Germline values: CDR1 LNHDA, CDR2 SQIVND (reference sequence). This chain's CDR3 is CASGPSREAIGETQYF. The CDR3 coding sequence is TGTGCCAGTGGGCCCTCCAGGGAGGCTATAGGTGAGACCCAGTACTTC.

This clonotype appeared a few times. V is TRBV19 and J is TRBJ2-1; D not certain. V was pared by 5 bases and J by 2 bases, with 16 bases between. Germline values: CDR1 LNHDA, CDR2 SQIVND (reference sequence). This CDR3 is 16 amino acids long. CDR3 sequence reads: CASSFRFSQAYNEQFF. Written as DNA, the CDR3 is TGTGCCAGTAGTTTCCGGTTTAGCCAAGCCTACAATGAGCAGTTCTTC.

This clonotype occurred many times. V usage is TRBV27 and J usage is TRBJ2-7; D perhaps matches TRBD1 (5 bases). The CDR3 loop spans 11 amino acids. Germline V gives CDR1 MNHEY, CDR2 SMNVEV (reference sequence). V dropped 6 bases and J dropped 6 bases, with 9 bases sitting between them. CDR3 sequence: CASSQRGEQYF. DNA of the CDR3: TGTGCCAGCAGCCAAAGGGGCGAGCAGTACTTC.

This clonotype was counted between two and nine times. The chain uses TRBV28 and TRBJ1-2; D is undetermined. V was clipped by 2 bases and J by 6 bases, with 10 bases between them. This CDR3 comprises 13 residues. Germline V lookup: CDR1 MDHEN, CDR2 SYDVKM. CDR3 loop: CASSLPGRDGYTF. The CDR3 region has the DNA TGTGCCAGCAGTTTACCCGGACGGGATGGCTACACCTTC.

This clonotype has only a few counts. As DNA, the CDR3 is TGTGCCAGCAGCCAAGACCCCCTGACTAGCGGGAACGCGAACACCGGGGAGCTGTTTTTT. Its translation is CASSQDPLTSGNANTGELFF. This chain connects TRBV7-2 to TRBJ2-2; 11 bases align to TRBD2. This CDR3 comprises 20 residues. Germline loops: CDR1 SGHTA, CDR2 FQGNSA. V trimming: 5 bases; J trimming: 0 bases; junction bases outside the gene matches: 14.

This clonotype was counted a few times. The chain carries TRBV20-1 and TRBJ2-1; D is unresolved. CDR1 and CDR2 (germline): DFQATT, SNEGSKA (reference sequence). The CDR3 is 10 residues long. CDR3 amino acids: CSTSGLEQFF. The CDR3 region has the DNA TGCAGCACGTCCGGGCTGGAGCAGTTCTTC.

This clonotype was observed a handful of times. CDR3 region: CASSRTGTGTAETQYF. CDR3 DNA sequence: TGTGCCAGCAGCCGCACGGGGACCGGGACAGCGGAGACCCAGTACTTC. The chain carries TRBV5-5 and TRBJ2-5, with 7 nucleotides matching TRBD1. CDR3 size: 16 residues. Trimming took 4 bases from V and 5 from J; bases not matched to a gene: 14. Germline loops: CDR1 SGHKS, CDR2 YYEKEE (reference sequence).

This clonotype was seen many times. The chain is built from TRBV20-1 and TRBJ2-7, with TRBD1 matching 7 bases. The trim removed 5 bases at V and 2 bases at J, leaving 3 bases unmatched. CDR1 and CDR2 from the germline V gene are DFQATT and SNEGSKA (reference sequence). CDR3 length: 12 residues. CDR3 bases: TGCAGTGCTCCAGGGGGTACCTACGAGCAGTACTTC. Its protein product is CSAPGGTYEQYF.

The CDR3 sequence: CASRGGETSGDYNEQFF. Written as DNA, the CDR3 is TGTGCCAGCAGGGGCGGCGAAACTAGCGGGGACTACAATGAGCAGTTCTTC. This chain uses TRBV6-2 or TRBV6-3 with TRBJ2-1; 10 bases line up with TRBD2. The CDR3 length is 17 residues. With 6 bases clipped from V and 3 bases from J, the junction kept 11 bases outside the gene matches. CDR1 and CDR2 from the germline V gene are MNHEY and SVGEGT.

Ten or more counts support this clonotype. The J gene is TRBJ1-2, the V gene TRBV28, with 8 bases matching TRBD1. Germline CDR1 MDHEN, CDR2 SYDVKM. CDR3 length: 11 amino acids. The trim removed 10 bases at V and 6 bases at J, leaving 4 bases unmatched. The CDR3 loop reads CATGGIDGYTF. The CDR3 region has the DNA TGTGCCACAGGGGGCATTGATGGCTACACCTTC.